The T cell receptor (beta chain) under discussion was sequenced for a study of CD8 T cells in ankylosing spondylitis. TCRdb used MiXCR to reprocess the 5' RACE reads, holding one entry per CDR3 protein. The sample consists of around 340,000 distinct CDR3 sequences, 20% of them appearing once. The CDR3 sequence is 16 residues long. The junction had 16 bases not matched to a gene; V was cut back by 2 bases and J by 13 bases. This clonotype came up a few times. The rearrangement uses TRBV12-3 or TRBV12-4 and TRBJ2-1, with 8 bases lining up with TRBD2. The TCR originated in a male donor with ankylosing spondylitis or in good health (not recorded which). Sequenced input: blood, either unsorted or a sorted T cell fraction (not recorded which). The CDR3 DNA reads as TGTGCCAGCAGTTTATCAGCACAGAACCCGGCGGGGGGTCAGTTCTTC. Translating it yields CASSLSAQNPAGGQFF.